These T cell receptor beta chains were read from a single sample in a study of cytomegalovirus exposure and HLA in healthy donors. TCRdb keeps only in-frame clones here, not all; method: immunoSEQ multiplex PCR. Of 100,000 to 150,000 clones listed, around 70% were seen once; the top ten hold roughly 2.1%. Material: PBMCs. These TCRs come from a woman aged 40-49 years in good health and CMV-seropositive. Each CDR3 is given with its conserved first and last residue. The D gene is left open where the match is weak. Some rows have no size entry. The others give once, few or many, or a class for an expanded clone.

j_gene	abundance	v_gene	d_gene	CDR3aa	CDR3nt
TRBJ1-6	few	TRBV30	TRBD1	CAWEPRTGNSPLHF	TGTGCCTGGGAACCTCGGACAGGGAATTCACCCCTCCACTTT
TRBJ1-1	.	TRBV9	.	CASSVRATNTEAFF	TGTGCCAGCAGCGTGAGGGCGACGAACACTGAAGCTTTCTTT
TRBJ2-6	.	TRBV28	.	CASSSTGISGANVLTF	TGTGCCAGCAGTTCCACAGGGATCTCTGGGGCCAACGTCCTGACTTTC
TRBJ2-1	.	TRBV7-2	.	CASSLAQGGLNEQFF	TGTGCCAGCAGCTTAGCGCAGGGAGGCCTTAATGAGCAGTTCTTC
TRBJ2-7	.	TRBV6-5	TRBD2	CASNRGSGYEQYF	TGTGCCAGCAATAGGGGTAGCGGGTACGAGCAGTACTTC
TRBJ1-5	.	TRBV29-1	.	CSVGTINQPQHF	TGCAGCGTTGGGACAATAAATCAGCCCCAGCATTTT
TRBJ2-5	.	TRBV7-2	.	CASSPIAKGRETQYF	TGTGCCAGCAGCCCCATAGCTAAAGGGAGAGAGACCCAGTACTTC
TRBJ1-3	.	TRBV15	.	CATSRAHDSRSGNTIYF	TGTGCCACCAGCAGAGCGCATGACAGCCGCTCTGGAAACACCATATATTTT
TRBJ1-2	.	TRBV19	TRBD1	CASSTAGTGDGYTF	TGTGCCAGTAGTACGGCCGGGACAGGGGATGGCTACACCTTC
TRBJ2-7	.	TRBV28	.	CASSSTIVKSYEQYF	TGTGCCAGCAGTTCGACTATCGTCAAATCCTACGAGCAGTACTTC
TRBJ1-5	once	TRBV5-1	TRBD1	CASSLGGGKGQPQHF	TGCGCCAGCAGCTTGGGAGGGGGCAAGGGTCAGCCCCAGCATTTT
TRBJ1-2	.	TRBV6-1	.	CATRGNYGYTF	TGTGCAACCAGAGGGAACTATGGCTACACCTTC
TRBJ1-4	.	TRBV4-3	.	CASRGRADEKLFF	TGCGCCAGTAGAGGCAGGGCGGATGAAAAACTGTTTTTT
TRBJ1-4	once	TRBV11-2	TRBD1	CASSLDRGTGAKNEKLFF	TGTGCCAGCAGCTTAGATCGTGGGACAGGGGCGAAAAATGAAAAACTGTTTTTT
TRBJ2-2	.	TRBV5-1	TRBD1	CASRSVQGYSGELFF	TGCGCCAGCAGATCCGTACAGGGGTATTCAGGGGAGCTGTTTTTT
TRBJ2-3	.	TRBV2	.	CASISDGGTQYF	TGTGCCAGCATTAGCGACGGCGGAACGCAGTATTTT
TRBJ2-6	.	TRBV25-1	TRBD1	CASSARDSYISGANVLTF	TGTGCCAGCAGTGCAAGGGACAGTTACATTTCTGGGGCCAACGTCCTGACTTTC
TRBJ1-1	.	TRBV7-2	TRBD1	CASSQGQFNTEAFF	TGTGCCAGCAGCCAGGGACAGTTTAACACTGAAGCTTTCTTT
TRBJ1-2	once	TRBV19	.	CASSIEAGKSGYTF	TGTGCCAGTAGTATTGAGGCAGGGAAGAGTGGCTACACCTTC
TRBJ2-1	.	TRBV14	.	CASSPQLDNEQFF	TGTGCCAGCAGCCCCCAACTCGACAATGAGCAGTTCTTC
TRBJ2-1	.	TRBV4-3	TRBD1	CASSPRQGAGNEQFF	TGCGCCAGCAGCCCTCGACAGGGGGCGGGGAATGAGCAGTTCTTC
TRBJ2-7	few	TRBV6-5	.	CASSYSIAGGTYEQYF	TGTGCCAGCAGTTACTCGATTGCAGGGGGGACCTACGAGCAGTACTTC
TRBJ1-4	.	TRBV6-5	.	CASSYPKPATNEKLFF	TGTGCCAGCAGTTACCCAAAGCCTGCAACTAATGAAAAACTGTTTTTT
TRBJ2-7	.	TRBV25-1	.	CASSERLDSLGEQYF	TGTGCCAGCAGTGAAAGGTTAGACAGTCTAGGCGAGCAGTACTTC
TRBJ2-7	.	TRBV7-6	.	CASSPQGSAGYEQYF	TGTGCCAGCAGCCCTCAGGGCTCGGCCGGTTACGAGCAGTACTTC
TRBJ2-2	.	TRBV4-1	TRBD2	CASSLRGGARVGELFF	TGCGCCAGCAGCCTACGCGGGGGGGCAAGAGTCGGGGAGCTGTTTTTT
TRBJ1-5	.	TRBV5-6	.	CASSLTGVGQPQHF	TGTGCCAGCAGCTTGACAGGCGTAGGTCAGCCCCAGCATTTT
TRBJ2-5	.	TRBV7-2	TRBD2	CASSLGSGGETQYF	TGTGCCAGCAGCTTAGGCAGCGGGGGTGAGACCCAGTACTTC